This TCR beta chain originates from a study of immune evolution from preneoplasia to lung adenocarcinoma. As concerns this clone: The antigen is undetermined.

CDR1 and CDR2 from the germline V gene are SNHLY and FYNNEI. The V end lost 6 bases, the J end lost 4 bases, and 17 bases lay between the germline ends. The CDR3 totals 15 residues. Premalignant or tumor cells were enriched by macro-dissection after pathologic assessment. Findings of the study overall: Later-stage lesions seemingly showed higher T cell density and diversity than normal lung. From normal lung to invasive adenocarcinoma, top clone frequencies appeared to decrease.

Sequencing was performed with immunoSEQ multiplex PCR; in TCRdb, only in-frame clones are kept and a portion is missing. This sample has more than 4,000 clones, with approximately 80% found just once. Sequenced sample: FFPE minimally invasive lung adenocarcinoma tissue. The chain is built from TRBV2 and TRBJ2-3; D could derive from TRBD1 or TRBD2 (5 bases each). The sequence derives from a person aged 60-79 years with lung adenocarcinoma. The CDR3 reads CASRPQGLGADTQYF. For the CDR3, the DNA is TGTGCCAGCAGGCCTCAGGGTCTGGGGGCAGATACGCAGTATTTT.